Given below is one T cell receptor beta chain in context. One end of the junction is discordant with germline, which a read error may explain. The CDR3 spans 15 residues. From germline, CDR1 is SSHAT and CDR2 FNYEAQ (reference sequence). The source of the sample is a study of OX40 agonist ivuxolimab in advanced cancers. Data came from immunoSEQ multiplex PCR; TCRdb stores just in-frame clones and leaves some out. The sample shows some 19,000 clones, 72% of them seen only once. This specimen consisted of CD4+ or CD8+ T cells sorted from blood, obtained in a trial of the OX40 agonist ivuxolimab. The rearrangement links TRBV7-7 to TRBJ2-1; 8 bases match TRBD2. The sequence was obtained from an adult with an advanced solid tumor such as melanoma, head and neck, liver or kidney cancer. The CDR3 loop reads CASSLRFGGAHEQFF. As DNA, the CDR3 is TGTGCTAGCAGCTTACGCTTCGGGGGGGCCCATGAGCAGTTCTTC. Looking up the rest from reference TRBV7-7 and TRBJ2-1 gives the full variable domain: GAGVSQSPRYKVTKRGQDVTLRCDPISSHATLYWYQQALGQGPEFLTYFNYEAQPDKSGLPSDRFSAERPEGSISTLTIQRTEQRDSAMYRCASSLRFGGAHEQFFGPGTRLTVL.